One and the same sample provided the 20 T cell receptor beta chains below, sequenced in a study of T cell responses to AZD1222 COVID-19 vaccine. Using immunoSEQ multiplex PCR, the repertoire was profiled, and TCRdb retains in-frame clones only, with some absent. The sample holds about 110,000 clones, around 91% seen once. The material sequenced was peripheral blood, taken 28 days after the second AZD1222 dose. These receptors all come from an adult who received the AZD1222 COVID-19 vaccine.

The chain has TRBV11-2 and TRBJ2-5; 7 bases fit TRBD1. V gave up 4 bases and J gave up 0 bases; unmatched junction bases: 8. The CDR3 has 16 residues. CDR1 SGHAT and CDR2 FQNNGV come from the germline V gene. Here the CDR3 DNA reads TGTGCCAGCAGCTCGTCCGGGACAGTATACCAAGAGACCCAGTACTTC. This gives the protein CASSSSGTVYQETQYF.

This chain links TRBV5-1 with TRBJ1-3; D is uncertain. Germline V gene data show CDR1 as SGHRS and CDR2 as YFSETQ. The length of the CDR3 is 14 residues. The V end was cut by 4 bases, the J end by 0 bases, with 8 bases between. The CDR3 DNA reads as TGCGCCAGCAGCCCGGATGGCTCTGGAAACACCATATATTTT. Protein: CASSPDGSGNTIYF. Filled out from reference TRBV5-1 and TRBJ1-3, the complete variable domain reads KAGVTQTPRYLIKTRGQQVTLSCSPISGHRSVSWYQQTPGQGLQFLFEYFSETQRNKGNFPGRFSGRQFSNSRSEMNVSTLELGDSALYLCASSPDGSGNTIYFGEGSWLTVV.

The chain carries TRBV12-3 or TRBV12-4 and TRBJ1-6; D unclear. The CDR3 contains 12 residues. Trimming stripped 3 bases from V and 9 bases from J, with 6 bases between. CDR3 DNA: TGTGCCAGCAGTTTCGCGATTTCACCCCTCCACTTT. As protein: CASSFAISPLHF.

This clone came up a few times. The genes are TRBV6-6 and TRBJ1-4; D uncertain. The V and J ends lost 8 bases and 0 bases respectively, with 13 bases between them. Looked up from germline, CDR1 is MNHNY and CDR2 is SVGAGI (reference sequence). The CDR3 runs 15 residues. The CDR3 nucleotides read TGTGCCAGCCAGGCCACCCGGGCAACTAATGAAAAACTGTTTTTT. This sequence encodes CASQATRATNEKLFF.

The CDR3 nucleotides read TGTGCCAGCGGGTTAGCGGGTGCACAAGAGACCCAGTACTTC. Translation gives CASGLAGAQETQYF. The chain joins TRBV2 to TRBJ2-5; 7 nucleotides agree with TRBD2. Trimming took 8 bases from V and 2 from J; bases not matched to a gene: 8. This CDR3 spans 14 amino acids. Germline assignment: CDR1 SNHLY and CDR2 FYNNEI.

The chain couples TRBV5-1 to TRBJ2-3; 7 nucleotides match TRBD2. Germline CDR1 SGHRS, CDR2 YFSETQ. Germline trimming cut 3 bases from V and 3 bases from J; bases unmatched to any gene: 7. The CDR3 extends over 15 amino acids. As DNA, the CDR3 is TGCGCCAGCAGCTCGGATGGGGACTATACAGATACGCAGTATTTT. Its translation: CASSSDGDYTDTQYF.

This clone was seen a single time. The chain carries TRBV19 and TRBJ2-1; 8 bases align to TRBD2. CDR1 is LNHDA and CDR2 is SQIVND in the germline V gene (reference sequence). V dropped 1 base and J dropped 8; count of bases not matched to a gene: 10. The CDR3 consists of 16 residues. CDR3 amino acids: CASSIVEGTSEDEQFF. The CDR3 DNA sequence: TGTGCCAGTAGTATAGTAGAGGGGACTAGTGAAGATGAGCAGTTCTTC.

V gene TRBV11-2 combines with J gene TRBJ1-5; D is perhaps TRBD1 (5 bases). CDR1 SGHAT and CDR2 FQNNGV come from the germline V gene. V shed 5 bases and J shed 6 bases, with 11 bases lying between them. The CDR3 totals 13 residues. The chain's CDR3 is CASSRTGGQPQHF. CDR3 DNA: TGTGCCAGCAGCCGCACCGGGGGTCAGCCCCAGCATTTT.

The chain joins TRBV9 to TRBJ2-3; 9 positions match TRBD2. The CDR3 totals 17 residues. Trimming at V came to 0 bases and at J to 6 bases, leaving 11 bases not matched to a gene. Germline V gives CDR1 SGDLS, CDR2 YYNGEE. DNA for the CDR3: TGTGCCAGCAGCGTAGTGGAGGCGGGGGGGCCACGGGATACGCAGTATTTT. Its protein is CASSVVEAGGPRDTQYF.

The chain links TRBV7-8 to TRBJ1-6; TRBD1 might be the D (5 bases). Per the germline V gene, CDR1 is SGHVS and CDR2 is FQNEAQ. Trimming shortened V by 5 bases and J by 6 bases, and 14 bases separated the two germline ends. The CDR3 totals 15 residues. The CDR3: CASSPTGTSNSPLHF. The CDR3 nucleotides are TGTGCCAGCAGCCCCACGGGGACGAGTAATTCACCCCTCCACTTT. The whole variable domain, filled in from reference TRBV7-8 and TRBJ1-6, reads GAGVSQSPRYKVAKRGQDVALRCDPISGHVSLFWYQQALGQGPEFLTYFQNEAQLDKSGLPSDRFFAERPEGSVSTLKIQRTQQEDSAVYLCASSPTGTSNSPLHFGNGTRLTVT.

This rearrangement joins TRBV27 to TRBJ1-3, with D hard to call. The germline gives CDR1 MNHEY, CDR2 SMNVEV (reference sequence). The ends were cut back, 8 bases at V and 2 bases at J, with 16 bases in the middle. CDR3 length: 15 amino acids. The CDR3 sequence is CASGRVGSAGNTIYF. The CDR3 coding sequence is TGTGCCAGCGGGCGAGTGGGGTCCGCTGGAAACACCATATATTTT.

This chain joins TRBV7-9 and TRBJ1-4; D gene unclear. This CDR3 comprises 16 residues. Trimming removed 5 bases at V and 1 base at J, with 14 bases between. Per the germline V gene, CDR1 is SEHNR and CDR2 is FQNEAQ (reference sequence). The CDR3 spells CASSRSPGGTNEKLFF. As DNA, the CDR3 is TGTGCCAGCAGCCGGAGCCCAGGTGGAACTAATGAAAAACTGTTTTTT.

As concerns this clone: At one of its ends the junction is not consistent with the germline gene, which may arise from a read error. The chain uses TRBV27 and TRBJ2-5; 10 bases fit TRBD1. CDR3 length equals 15 residues. CDR1 and CDR2 from the germline V gene are MNHEY and SMNVEV (reference sequence). This chain's CDR3 is CASSFGTGDHETQYF. In nucleotides, the CDR3 is TGTGCCAGCAGTTTCGGGACAGGGGACCACGAGACCCAGTACTTC.

The chain joins TRBV5-8 to TRBJ2-3, with no clear D. V dropped 7 bases and J dropped 5 bases, with 20 bases sitting between them. The germline gives CDR1 SGHTS, CDR2 YDEGEE. The CDR3 has 15 amino acids. CDR3 protein: CASHPTGRRRDTQYF. The CDR3, as DNA: TGTGCCAGCCACCCTACTGGCAGGCGGCGAGATACGCAGTATTTT.

This chain connects TRBV9 to TRBJ2-2; possibly TRBD2 for D (5 bases). This CDR3 region has 15 residues. With 2 bases removed from V and 0 bases from J, the gap between germline ends came to 8 bases. The germline V gene encodes CDR1 SGDLS and CDR2 YYNGEE. CDR3 in DNA: TGTGCCAGCAGCGTTCGACTAACGAACACCGGGGAGCTGTTTTTT. This encodes CASSVRLTNTGELFF.

The CDR3 region has the DNA TGTGCCAGCAGTTTGTCCGGGACAGGGAAAGAGACCCAGTACTTC. Amino acids: CASSLSGTGKETQYF. This sequence joins TRBV27 and TRBJ2-5, with 9 bases lining up with TRBD1. V shed 3 bases and J 3 bases; nucleotides not matched to a gene: 5. This CDR3 comprises 15 residues. CDR1 and CDR2 (germline): MNHEY, SMNVEV (reference sequence).

The chain carries TRBV5-1 and TRBJ2-1, with D possibly matching TRBD2 (6 bases). The V end lost 4 bases, the J end lost 4 bases, and 15 bases lay between the germline ends. CDR1 SGHRS and CDR2 YFSETQ come from the germline V gene. CDR3 length: 15 amino acids. The CDR3 spells CASSPGTGGYNEQFF. The CDR3 DNA is TGCGCCAGCAGCCCAGGGACTGGCGGATACAATGAGCAGTTCTTC.

The gene calls are TRBV18 and TRBJ1-1; 8 positions agree with TRBD1. In germline, CDR1 is KGHSH, CDR2 LQKENI. With V trimmed by 6 bases and J by 0 bases, 9 bases remained unmatched. The CDR3 sequence is 16 residues long. CDR3 in amino acids: CASSTRGQAMNTEAFF. In DNA form, the CDR3 reads TGTGCCAGCTCCACCCGGGGACAGGCTATGAACACTGAAGCTTTCTTT.

The chain uses TRBV6-5 and TRBJ1-3; D remains unclear. Germline values: CDR1 MNHEY, CDR2 SVGAGI. With 6 bases removed from V and 0 bases from J, the gap between germline ends came to 12 bases. The CDR3 is 15 residues long. The CDR3: CASSLTSLSGNTIYF. Here the CDR3 DNA reads TGTGCCAGCAGCCTAACGTCCCTCTCTGGAAACACCATATATTTT.

The rearrangement uses TRBV2 and TRBJ2-6; 9 bases map to TRBD1. CDR3 size: 18 residues. V was clipped by 4 bases and J by 5 bases; unmatched bases: 12. The germline gives CDR1 SNHLY, CDR2 FYNNEI. Written as DNA, the CDR3 is TGTGCCAGCAGTGGAGGGGGGGACAGGGTCCTCTGGGCCAACGTCCTGACTTTC. Amino acids: CASSGGGDRVLWANVLTF.